This T cell receptor (beta chain) appears in the sequencing data of a study of blood T cells in healthy people across ages. Study-level points and caveats: More naive CD4+ cells and higher diversity marked long-lived donors relative to aged donors. The diversity estimates, figures obtained from one million T cells, were considered underestimates. Possibly confounding the expanded clonotype changes was the fact that donor CMV status was unknown.

This CDR3 is built from 14 residues. The germline V gene has CDR1 SEHNR and CDR2 FQNEAQ (reference sequence). V lost 1 base to trimming and J lost 13 bases; unmatched junction nucleotides: 6. A second roughly 6 to 11 cycle PCR used barcoded and J-beta primers. Unique molecular identifiers of 12 random nucleotides labeled each cDNA. TCRdb ran MiXCR on the 5' RACE reads and lists one entry per CDR3 protein. The data show about 1.8 million distinct CDR3 sequences, approximately 50% seen once. A remark on this clonotype: Its antigen is not known.

This TCR was recovered from a woman aged 40 to 55 in good health. J is TRBJ1-6 and V is TRBV7-9, with 8 bases that match TRBD1. Sequenced input: blood. The chain's CDR3 is CASSLGTTGVPLHF. CDR3 DNA sequence: TGTGCCAGCAGCTTAGGAACGACAGGGGTCCCCCTCCACTTT.